The 30 T cell receptor beta chains reported below all come from one sample, sequenced in a study of cytomegalovirus exposure and HLA in healthy donors. It was with 60 Vbeta and 13 Jbeta primers that the PCR ran. Sequenced by immunoSEQ multiplex PCR; TCRdb stores in-frame clones only, minus some. Of 210,000 or so clones listed, 70% to 85% are singletons. Specimen: PBMCs. These receptors were obtained from a woman in her fifties or sixties in good health and CMV-seropositive.

V gene TRBV7-9 combines with J gene TRBJ2-3; 7 positions agree with TRBD2. Germline CDR1 is SEHNR and CDR2 is FQNEAQ (reference sequence). The CDR3 is 15 amino acids. Written as DNA, the CDR3 is TGTTCCCTTATCTACCCGGGGGGTAGGACAGATACGCAGTATTTT. Translated: CSLIYPGGRTDTQYF.

This chain connects TRBV9 to TRBJ2-7; D is perhaps TRBD2 (7 bases). With 1 base removed from V and 2 bases from J, the gap between germline ends came to 10 bases. CDR3 size: 14 residues. CDR1 is SGDLS, CDR2 YYNGEE, per germline. The CDR3 coding sequence is TGTGCCAGCAGCGTACGAGGGGGGGCCTACGAGCAGTACTTC. This gives the protein CASSVRGGAYEQYF.

The chain links TRBV7-6 to TRBJ2-1, with TRBD2 identical over 7 bases. V was pared by 5 bases and J by 7 bases, with 11 bases of the junction left unmatched. The CDR3 is 15 amino acids. The germline CDR1 and CDR2 sequences are SGHVS and FNYEAQ. The CDR3 DNA follows: TGTGCCAGCAGCGAACTCCTAGCGGAGACGAATGAGCAGTTCTTC. As protein: CASSELLAETNEQFF.

V is TRBV15 and J is TRBJ1-2; the D gene is possibly TRBD1 (5 bases). This CDR3 comprises 17 residues. The germline gives CDR1 LNHNV, CDR2 YYDKDF (reference sequence). The V and J ends lost 2 bases and 1 base respectively, with 17 bases between them. CDR3 region: CATSRPYRRNVNYGYTF. In DNA, the CDR3 is TGTGCCACCAGCAGACCCTACAGGCGAAACGTTAACTATGGCTACACCTTC. Based on the CDR3 plus reference TRBV15 and TRBJ1-2, the full variable domain is DAMVIQNPRYQVTQFGKPVTLSCSQTLNHNVMYWYQQKSSQAPKLLFHYYDKDFNNEADTPDNFQSRRPNTSFCFLDIRSPGLGDTAMYLCATSRPYRRNVNYGYTFGSGTRLTVV.

Comments on this clone: Distinct nucleotide sequences in the sample also encode this CDR3. The V call is TRBV11-2, the J call TRBJ2-3, with TRBD1 matching over 7 bases. This CDR3 comprises 14 residues. Germline V lookup: CDR1 SGHAT, CDR2 FQNNGV. The V and J ends lost 2 bases and 5 bases, in that order; junction bases with no gene match: 4. CDR3 DNA sequence: TGTGCCAGCAGCTTACAGACAGGGAAAGATACGCAGTATTTT. This gives the protein CASSLQTGKDTQYF.

The J gene is TRBJ1-5, the V gene TRBV5-4; 10 nucleotides agree with TRBD1. The germline V gene has CDR1 SGHNT and CDR2 YYREEE (reference sequence). V lost 2 bases to trimming and J lost 1 base; unmatched junction nucleotides: 9. This CDR3 has 18 amino acids. CDR3 in DNA: TGTGCCAGCAGCTTACAGACAGGGGGCAGGGGGAGCAATCAGCCCCAGCATTTT. Amino acid sequence: CASSLQTGGRGSNQPQHF.

The chain combines TRBV2 with TRBJ1-2, with 8 bases lining up with TRBD1. This CDR3 is 14 amino acids long. J gave up 7 bases and V 7 bases, and 11 bases lay outside the gene matches. Germline V gene data show CDR1 as SNHLY and CDR2 as FYNNEI. The CDR3 reads CASNKDRVLRGYTF. CDR3 sequence (DNA): TGTGCCAGCAATAAGGACAGGGTTTTGCGTGGCTACACCTTC.

The chain is built from TRBV19 and TRBJ2-1; 8 bases line up with TRBD1. The germline gives CDR1 LNHDA, CDR2 SQIVND (reference sequence). The CDR3 spans 13 residues. The ends lost 7 bases at V and 13 bases at J; junction bases unmatched: 12. The CDR3 is CASMETGARLQFF. Written as DNA, the CDR3 is TGTGCCAGTATGGAGACAGGGGCTCGGCTTCAGTTCTTC.

The CDR3 protein is CASSTTGTYEQYF. CDR3 coding DNA: TGTGCCAGTAGTACGACGGGGACCTACGAGCAGTACTTC. This chain links TRBV19 with TRBJ2-7; weak D call: TRBD2 (5 bases). V lost 4 bases and J lost 2, with 9 bases in between. The germline V gene encodes CDR1 LNHDA and CDR2 SQIVND (reference sequence). CDR3 size: 13 residues.

This sequence joins TRBV10-3 and TRBJ2-3, with 15 bases aligning to TRBD2. Unmatched junction bases numbered 5, after V lost 4 bases and J lost 0 bases. The CDR3 has 18 amino acids. Germline V lookup: CDR1 ENHRY, CDR2 SYGVKD. This CDR3 is CAISGRTSGRVSTDTQYF. The CDR3 DNA reads TGTGCCATCAGTGGACGGACTAGCGGGAGGGTAAGCACAGATACGCAGTATTTT.

This clone was detected only once. The J gene is TRBJ2-2, the V gene TRBV6-4; D uncertain. The CDR3 is 14 amino acids. V was trimmed by 9 bases and J by 3 bases, leaving 14 bases between them. Germline CDR1 is MRHNA and CDR2 is SNTAGT. The CDR3 coding sequence is TGTGCCAGTAGTCCGAGCCGGGACACCGGGGAGCTGTTTTTT. Translation: CASSPSRDTGELFF.

The CDR3 sequence: CAISELPSGGYNEQFF. The CDR3 region has the DNA TGTGCCATCAGTGAGCTCCCTAGCGGGGGTTACAATGAGCAGTTCTTC. The rearrangement links TRBV10-3 to TRBJ2-1; 10 bases agree with TRBD2. CDR3 length: 16 amino acids. V shed 2 bases, J shed 4 bases, and the junction held 5 bases outside the gene matches. Germline V gene data show CDR1 as ENHRY and CDR2 as SYGVKD.

The rearrangement links TRBV6-1 to TRBJ2-5, with 8 bases that match TRBD1. This CDR3 comprises 12 residues. The J segment lost 7 bases and the V segment lost 7 bases, leaving 5 bases of the junction unmatched. CDR1 is MNHNS and CDR2 is SASEGT in the germline V gene. CDR3 sequence reads: CASKRQGWTQYF. The CDR3, as DNA: TGTGCCAGCAAAAGACAGGGGTGGACCCAGTACTTC.

The V gene is TRBV28, the J gene TRBJ2-7; 14 bases agree with TRBD2. V gave up 5 bases and J gave up 3 bases; unmatched junction bases: 0. The CDR3 totals 14 residues. The germline CDR1 and CDR2 sequences are MDHEN and SYDVKM. CDR3 nucleotide sequence: TGTGCCAGCAGTGGGACTAGCGGGAGCTACGAGCAGTACTTC. This translates into CASSGTSGSYEQYF.

The chain uses TRBV7-2 and TRBJ2-2, with 9 bases aligning to TRBD1. Germline V gives CDR1 SGHTA, CDR2 FQGNSA. V dropped 5 bases and J dropped 0; count of bases not matched to a gene: 4. This CDR3 has 16 residues. The CDR3 DNA reads TGTGCCAGCAGCCCCACAGGGGGCGCGAACACCGGGGAGCTGTTTTTT. It translates to CASSPTGGANTGELFF.

The chain couples TRBV19 to TRBJ2-2; 7 bases line up with TRBD2. Trimming cost V 7 bases and J 5 bases; bases outside gene matches: 4. In germline, CDR1 is LNHDA, CDR2 SQIVND (reference sequence). The CDR3 is made up of 13 amino acids. The CDR3 reads CASTQRETGELFF. CDR3 coding DNA: TGTGCCAGTACTCAGCGGGAAACCGGGGAGCTGTTTTTT.

The CDR3 DNA follows: TGTGCCAGCAGTTACTCACAGGGATACGAGCAGTACTTC. Translating gives CASSYSQGYEQYF. The J gene is TRBJ2-7, the V gene TRBV6-6, with a tentative D call TRBD1 (6 bases). V was shortened by 0 bases and J by 4 bases, with 7 bases between the two germline ends. CDR1 and CDR2 from the germline V gene are MNHNY and SVGAGI (reference sequence). The CDR3 contains 13 residues.

This clone was seen once. V is TRBV18 and J is TRBJ2-3, with no clear D. CDR1 is KGHSH, CDR2 LQKENI, per germline. The CDR3 runs to 12 residues. Trimming pared 0 bases from V and 9 bases from J, leaving 7 bases between. The CDR3 DNA reads TGTGCCAGCTCACCACCGGAGTCGACGCAGTATTTT. Encoded protein: CASSPPESTQYF.

V gene TRBV6-1 combines with J gene TRBJ2-3, with TRBD1 identical over 12 bases. In germline, CDR1 is MNHNS, CDR2 SASEGT. The CDR3 contains 21 residues. V lost 2 bases to trimming and J lost 0 bases; unmatched junction nucleotides: 15. In nucleotides, the CDR3 is TGTGCCAGCAGTGAATTGAGTTGGGGACAGGGGGCCCCCACTAGCACAGATACGCAGTATTTT. It translates to CASSELSWGQGAPTSTDTQYF.

The rearrangement links TRBV6-6 to TRBJ2-7; TRBD2 agrees at 10 bases. V shed 10 bases and J 7 bases; nucleotides not matched to a gene: 10. CDR3 length: 13 amino acids. Germline-derived CDR1 and CDR2 are MNHNY and SVGAGI (reference sequence). In DNA, the CDR3 is TGTGCCACCTCAGCGGGAGGGCCGGGGGAGCAGTACTTC. Amino acids: CATSAGGPGEQYF.

This clone was seen a few times. This chain uses TRBV5-1 with TRBJ1-1; no reliable D call. CDR3 size: 14 residues. Trimming stripped 4 bases from V and 4 bases from J, with 14 bases between. Germline-derived CDR1 and CDR2 are SGHRS and YFSETQ. CDR3: CASSQPRGFTEAFF. CDR3 coding DNA: TGCGCCAGCAGCCAACCCCGGGGTTTCACTGAAGCTTTCTTT.

The chain is built from TRBV19 and TRBJ1-4; perhaps TRBD1 as D (6 bases). Trimming shortened V by 4 bases and J by 4 bases, and 13 bases separated the two germline ends. This CDR3 comprises 15 residues. CDR1 and CDR2 from the germline V gene are LNHDA and SQIVND (reference sequence). The CDR3 sequence is CASSTRGHLNEKLFF. CDR3 in DNA: TGTGCCAGTAGTACCAGGGGTCACCTTAATGAAAAACTGTTTTTT. Filled out from reference TRBV19 and TRBJ1-4, the complete variable domain reads DGGITQSPKYLFRKEGQNVTLSCEQNLNHDAMYWYRQDPGQGLRLIYYSQIVNDFQKGDIAEGYSVSREKKESFPLTVTSAQKNPTAFYLCASSTRGHLNEKLFFGSGTQLSVL.

The genes are TRBV11-2 and TRBJ2-1; D unresolved. V gave up 5 bases and J gave up 6 bases, with 14 bases separating them. This CDR3 is 14 amino acids long. Per the germline V gene, CDR1 is SGHAT and CDR2 is FQNNGV. The CDR3 here is CASSPRLAANEQFF. In DNA form, the CDR3 reads TGTGCCAGCAGCCCAAGACTCGCGGCCAATGAGCAGTTCTTC.

This clone turned up a few times. V gene TRBV19 combines with J gene TRBJ2-3, with TRBD1 identical over 7 bases. Trimming removed 1 base from V and 6 bases from J; junction bases left unmatched: 19. Germline assignment: CDR1 LNHDA and CDR2 SQIVND (reference sequence). The length of the CDR3 is 19 residues. The CDR3 is CASSIAIDLRDSDLDTQYF. The CDR3 DNA reads as TGTGCCAGTAGTATAGCAATCGACCTTCGGGACAGCGATCTGGATACGCAGTATTTT.

The CDR3 bases are TGTGCCAGCATTGGGGGGTGGGCTAGTTCACCCCTCCACTTT. Amino acid sequence: CASIGGWASSPLHF. This chain joins TRBV28 and TRBJ1-6, with a tentative D call TRBD1 (5 bases). The CDR3 is 14 residues long. Germline-derived CDR1 and CDR2 are MDHEN and SYDVKM. Trimming took 7 bases from V and 9 from J, leaving 16 bases between them.

This chain links TRBV7-2 with TRBJ2-1, with 11 bases fitting TRBD2. The germline V gene has CDR1 SGHTA and CDR2 FQGNSA. The CDR3 extends over 17 amino acids. V lost 0 bases, J lost 6 bases, and 7 bases stayed unmatched. CDR3 nucleotides: TGTGCCAGCAGCTTAGCGGCTCTAGCGGGGGGCCTCAATGAGCAGTTCTTC. This translates into CASSLAALAGGLNEQFF.

This chain connects TRBV10-1 to TRBJ2-1; 10 nucleotides align to TRBD2. Losses at the gene ends were 2 bases for V and 7 bases for J; bases not matched to a gene: 2. Germline V lookup: CDR1 WNHNN, CDR2 SYGVQD (reference sequence). The CDR3 sequence is 14 residues long. The CDR3 here is CASSESGGGNEQFF. The DNA of the CDR3 is TGCGCCAGCAGTGAGAGCGGGGGGGGGAATGAGCAGTTCTTC.

The genes are TRBV5-1 and TRBJ2-1; 16 nucleotides align to TRBD2. CDR1 and CDR2 (germline): SGHRS, YFSETQ. This CDR3 comprises 18 residues. Germline trimming cut 4 bases from V and 8 bases from J; bases unmatched to any gene: 12. CDR3 sequence reads: CASSPGTSGGAGLDEQFF. Here the CDR3 DNA reads TGCGCCAGCAGCCCCGGGACTAGCGGGGGGGCCGGGCTGGATGAGCAGTTCTTC.

This chain uses TRBV6-4 with TRBJ1-4, with 7 bases that match TRBD1. V shed 5 bases, J shed 0 bases, and the junction held 3 bases outside the gene matches. The CDR3 runs 15 residues. Germline CDR1 reads MRHNA; CDR2 reads SNTAGT. The CDR3 is CASSPGQATNEKLFF. Here the CDR3 DNA reads TGTGCCAGCAGTCCTGGACAGGCAACTAATGAAAAACTGTTTTTT.

This sequence joins TRBV5-4 and TRBJ1-4, with D maybe TRBD1 (5 bases). The CDR3 sequence is 16 residues long. CDR1 SGHNT and CDR2 YYREEE come from the germline V gene (reference sequence). Deletions cut 4 bases from V and 7 bases from J, with 20 bases between. The CDR3 DNA is TGTGCCAGCAGCCGGGGGGACGGTTCGTTGAGTGAAAAACTGTTTTTT. Its protein is CASSRGDGSLSEKLFF.